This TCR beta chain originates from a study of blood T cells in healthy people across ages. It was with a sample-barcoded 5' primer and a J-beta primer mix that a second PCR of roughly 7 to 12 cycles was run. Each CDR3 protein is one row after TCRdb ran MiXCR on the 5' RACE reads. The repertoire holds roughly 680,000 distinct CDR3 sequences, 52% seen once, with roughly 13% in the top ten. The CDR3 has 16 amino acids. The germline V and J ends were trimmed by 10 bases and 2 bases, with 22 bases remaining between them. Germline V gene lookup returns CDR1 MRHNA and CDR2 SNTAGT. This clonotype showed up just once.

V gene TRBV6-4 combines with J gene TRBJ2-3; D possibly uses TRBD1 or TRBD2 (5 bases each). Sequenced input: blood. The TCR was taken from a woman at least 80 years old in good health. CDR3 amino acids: CAKVRSRDLFTDTQYF. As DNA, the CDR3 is TGTGCCAAAGTAAGGAGCAGGGACCTCTTCACAGATACGCAGTATTTT.